This T cell receptor beta chain was sequenced during a study of blood T cell repertoires in COVID-19. Only in-frame clones appear in the TCRdb table, and some are missing; sequencing was by immunoSEQ multiplex PCR. This table holds approximately 180,000 clones, 87% found once. Germline loops: CDR1 MDHEN, CDR2 SYDVKM. V dropped 5 bases and J dropped 3; count of bases not matched to a gene: 5. CDR3 length equals 14 residues. This chain links TRBV28 with TRBJ1-2, with TRBD1 identical over 8 bases. Sequencing was carried out using peripheral blood. The clonotype originates from a woman in her seventies with COVID-19, enrolled during active disease. The CDR3 reads CASSPRGLDYGYTF. The CDR3 DNA is TGTGCCAGCAGTCCCAGGGGGCTGGACTATGGCTACACCTTC.